The present T cell receptor beta chain was sequenced within a study of OX40 agonist ivuxolimab in advanced cancers. About the research overall: Patients took ivuxolimab, an agonistic anti-OX40 (CD134) antibody. Ivuxolimab was delivered to patients intravenously every 2 weeks at doses spanning 0.01 to 10 mg/kg. Patients enrolled in dose escalation were diagnosed with hepatocellular carcinoma, melanoma, renal cell or head and neck cancer. Study findings and constraints: The antigens recognized by the expanded peripheral T cells, that is their antigen specificity, were not determined.

CDR1 and CDR2 (germline): LNHDA, SQIVND (reference sequence). CDR3 length: 14 residues. Germline trimming cut 3 bases from V and 4 bases from J; bases unmatched to any gene: 3. As regards this clone: Its antigen is still unknown.

The protocol was immunoSEQ multiplex PCR, while the TCRdb copy is restricted to in-frame clones and leaves out a portion. The table shows roughly 29,000 clones, with around 87% occurring only once. The gene calls are TRBV19 and TRBJ2-3, with TRBD2 matching over 8 bases. This receptor was identified in an adult with an advanced solid tumor such as melanoma, head and neck, liver or kidney cancer. This sample comprised CD4+ or CD8+ T cells sorted from blood, obtained in a trial of the OX40 agonist ivuxolimab. This chain's CDR3 is CASSMWTSPDTQYF. The CDR3 region has the DNA TGTGCCAGTAGTATGTGGACTAGCCCAGATACGCAGTATTTT.